The rows below give T cell receptor beta chains drawn from one sample of a study of T-cell memory formation after mild COVID-19. TCRdb reprocessed the 5' RACE reads with MiXCR, giving one entry per CDR3 protein. Seen here are 150,000 to 200,000 distinct CDR3 sequences, roughly 30% observed once, and the top ten hold around 12%. Input material: PBMCs or a T cell subset sorted from them (not recorded which). The receptors shown here come from an adult woman who had mild COVID-19 (a few samples of this study predate the infection). Cell type and time point are not known. CDR3s include the opening cysteine and the closing phenylalanine or tryptophan. A D gene is named only where the DNA matches it firmly. The size field is filled for only some rows; it gives once, few, many or a size class.

>TRBJ1-5|few|TRBV3-1|-
TGTGCCAGCAGTCTAGGGGACGGTCAATGGCCCCAGCATTTT
CASSLGDGQWPQHF
>TRBJ2-1|few|TRBV5-1|-
TGCGCCAGCAGCTTGGGCGGGGGCCCCTACAATGAGCAGTTCTTC
CASSLGGGPYNEQFF
>TRBJ2-7|few|TRBV2|-
TGTGCCAGCGCAAGGGCAGCCTCCTACGAGCAGTACTTC
CASARAASYEQYF
>TRBJ1-1|-|TRBV29-1|-
TGCAGCGTTGCAAGATTCACAACGAACACTGAAGCTTTCTTT
CSVARFTTNTEAFF
>TRBJ2-1|-|TRBV20-1|-
TGCAGTGCGCCGCCATATGGTGAGCAGTTCTTC
CSAPPYGEQFF
>TRBJ1-1|-|TRBV5-1|-
TGCGCCAGCAGCAAGAAGGTGAACACTGAAGCTTTCTTT
CASSKKVNTEAFF
>TRBJ2-5|-|TRBV30|-
TGTGCCAAGAGCCGGGACCTACAAGAGACCCAGTACTTC
CAKSRDLQETQYF
>TRBJ2-7|few|TRBV7-9|TRBD1
TGTGCCAGCAGCTTAAACAGGGGAGACGAGCAGTACTTC
CASSLNRGDEQYF
>TRBJ1-1|few|TRBV6-2/TRBV6-3|-
TGTGCCAGCAGCAGGCCCGTTTACACTGAAGCTTTCTTT
CASSRPVYTEAFF
>TRBJ1-1|-|TRBV6-2/TRBV6-3|TRBD1
TGTGCCAGCAGACGACAGGGGCTTAGTAATGAAGCTTTCTTT
CASRRQGLSNEAFF
>TRBJ2-3|-|TRBV5-6|TRBD2
TGTGCCAGCAGCTTGGCCAGGGCGGGAGAGGCAGATACGCAGTATTTT
CASSLARAGEADTQYF
>TRBJ1-2|-|TRBV3-1|-
TGTGCCAGCAGCCAAGATTCAGGGGATGGTGGCTACACCTTC
CASSQDSGDGGYTF
>TRBJ2-5|-|TRBV27|-
TGTGCCAGCAACCGGGCCGGGACCGACCAAGAGACCCAGTACTTC
CASNRAGTDQETQYF
>TRBJ2-3|-|TRBV9|-
TGTGCCAGCAGCCCCCAAGTCTCCCCTATGGTCACAGATACGCAGTATTTT
CASSPQVSPMVTDTQYF
>TRBJ2-1|few|TRBV4-3|TRBD1
TGCGCCAGCAGCCAAGAGTTCGGGACAGGGGTTAGAGTTGGCAATGAGCAGTTCTTC
CASSQEFGTGVRVGNEQFF
>TRBJ2-1|-|TRBV24-1|-
TGTGCCACCAGTGATTGGGGGGCCGGTAACAATGAGCAGTTCTTC
CATSDWGAGNNEQFF
>TRBJ2-7|-|TRBV11-2|-
TGTGCCAGCAGCTTAACCGGGGGCGGCTACGAGCAGTACTTC
CASSLTGGGYEQYF
>TRBJ2-2|few|TRBV7-8|TRBD1
TGTGCCAGCAGCCCACGGGACAGGGGGCGGACCGGGGAGCTGTTTTTT
CASSPRDRGRTGELFF
>TRBJ1-1|-|TRBV7-9|-
TGTGCCAGCTCGCGGCTTTCCGGGAGGAACACTGAAGCTTTCTTT
CASSRLSGRNTEAFF
>TRBJ2-1|-|TRBV24-1|TRBD2
TGTGCCACCGCGGGACTAGCGGGAGGACGGCAGCAGTTCTTC
CATAGLAGGRQQFF
>TRBJ1-6|-|TRBV6-1|-
TGTGCCAGCAGTGAAAGGAGATTGGATTCACCCCTCCACTTT
CASSERRLDSPLHF
>TRBJ1-1|few|TRBV6-5|TRBD1
TGTGCCAGCAGTTACTCGAGTACAGGGGATTCAGCTTTCTTT
CASSYSSTGDSAFF